This T cell receptor beta chain was sequenced during a study of PD-1 blockade in classical Hodgkin lymphoma (TCRdb year 2020). Concerning the study at large: Nivolumab dosing was 3 mg/kg intravenously every 2 weeks, continuing until either disease progression or unacceptable toxicity. The study used CyTOF and TCR beta sequencing to define a peripheral blood immune signature of response to PD-1 blockade in classical Hodgkin lymphoma. The paper as a whole reports these results and caveats: Trial patients achieving complete response had baseline diversity similar to newly diagnosed patients, whereas partial responders and progressors had significantly lower diversity. Baseline TCR diversity was reported to be lower in newly diagnosed patients than in healthy donors, and even lower in relapsed/refractory patients. Diversity was lower in patients who began nivolumab less than 1 year after ASCT, so these patients were left out of later analyses to avoid confounding by immune reconstitution. The study was limited to a single clinical trial cohort, and causes of repertoire differences, possibly disease activity or prior therapy, remained undefined. CD4+ but not CD8+ TCR diversity rose significantly by C4D1 (p=0.0027 vs p=0.16), most apparent in complete responders (p=0.02).

The CDR3 starts with the cysteine, ends with the phenylalanine, and has 14 residues. The DNA shown is the 42-base CDR3, in frame from base 1. Trimming leaves V shorter by 7 bases and J shorter by 4 bases, with the junction holding 9 bases beyond the gene matches. From a lookup of the germline V gene, CDR1 and CDR2 are MDHEN and SYDVKM. Genomic DNA was extracted with the Qiagen DNeasy kit from unsorted PBMCs and from negatively selected CD4+ and CD8+ fractions. Amplification of TCR beta CDR3 regions was done by immunoSEQ multiplex PCR with primers that anneal to V and J segments. A synthetic immune receptor repertoire was used to minimize amplification bias, and any remaining bias was removed computationally after sequencing. The original methods were these. Custom Python scripts were used to quantify repertoire diversity as the Shannon entropy index. Unsorted, CD4+ and CD8+ repertoires were examined separately, except in combined analyses, for which CD4+ and CD8+ sequences were merged in silico. A clone was considered expanded if an increase in frequency of at least 2-fold after treatment relative to C1D1 was found, and a pseudocount of 0.5 was applied to clones undetected at baseline. Singleton clones were defined as clones with 0 or 1 copy at C1D1, and non-singleton clones were defined as clones with 2 or more copies. Clones expanded in unsorted samples were labelled as CD4+, CD8+ or unknown by matching protein sequences in sorted samples from the same patient. Wilcoxon tests were applied to paired samples to test diversity changes from C1D1 to C4D1. TCRdb provides this immuneACCESS table in a form limited to in-frame rearrangements. Some clones are lacking; in checked studies, under half of them reflect an unresolved V gene, and why the rest are absent is not known. The DNA gave D and trimming, while V, J and clone size come from that table. The sample table contains 60,000 or so clones; only one count was recorded for more than 90% of them. The ten largest clones capture 9.7% of the sample.

About this clone: What this receptor recognizes is not known. No base qualities exist here, and no much larger clone lies one base off it.

Per the publication, the time point label means: cycle 1 day 1 (C1D1), immediately before nivolumab initiation. Relapse after autologous stem cell transplantation had occurred in all trial patients, and cohorts A, B and C were distinguished by prior brentuximab vedotin exposure. The trial cohort included 50 to 60 patients with relapsed/refractory classical Hodgkin lymphoma, and each patient had a best overall response of complete response, partial response or progressive disease. In the multi-cohort phase II CheckMate 205 trial, trial patients received single-agent nivolumab. An independent review committee assessed best overall response using the 2007 International Working Group response criteria. PBMCs from the trial were collected at three points: immediately before nivolumab initiation (C1D1), and during therapy at cycle 2 day 1 and cycle 4 day 1. Peripheral blood was collected in 8 mL Vacutainer Cell Preparation Tubes, from which PBMCs were isolated by centrifugation and then cryopreserved.

The receptor's source is a human donor with classical Hodgkin lymphoma. Here the sequenced sample was peripheral blood mononuclear cells (PBMCs), taken at baseline. Rearrangement joined TRBV28 to TRBJ2-7, with 8 bases aligning to TRBD1. The CDR3: CASTPGQETYEQYF. In nucleotides, the sequence is TGTGCCAGCACGCCGGGACAGGAGACATACGAGCAGTACTTC.